This paragraph reports one T cell receptor beta chain. Its specificity is not known. At one end, the junction sequence differs from germline, possibly due to a read error. The CDR3 spans 16 residues. Germline lookup yields CDR1 SGDLS and CDR2 YYNGEE. This record belongs to a study of graft-versus-host responses after intestinal transplantation. Study context: Recipients obtained multivisceral, liver-intestinal, or isolated intestinal transplants. Recipients across the board were started on anti-thymocyte globulin induction, then kept on tacrolimus and steroids for around three years. Study outcomes and limitations: Researchers found GvH clones in recipient marrow, and some showed up first in ileum or blood.

Assay used: immunoSEQ multiplex PCR; TCRdb lists only in-frame clones, some missing. The data show about 120,000 clones, with about 95% seen just once and over 2.5% held by the top ten. The chain uses TRBV9 and TRBJ1-2; 7 bases are a match to TRBD1. Sequences were derived from unstimulated CD8+ T cells sorted from spleen or lymph node cells, sampled before intestinal transplant. The clonotype comes from a human donor who received an intestinal transplant. CDR3 bases: TGTGCCGGCAGCGCGCCGGACAGGAAAGTTGGCTATGGCTACACCTTC. Amino acid sequence: CAGSAPDRKVGYGYTF.